This TCR beta chain was documented in a study of blood T cell repertoires in COVID-19. Only in-frame clones appear in the TCRdb table, and some are missing; sequencing was by immunoSEQ multiplex PCR. The table lists 90,000 to 150,000 clones, over 65% of them singletons, with 3.9% in the top ten. Germline V gene lookup returns CDR1 SGHRS and CDR2 YFSETQ. V shed 4 bases and J 5 bases; nucleotides not matched to a gene: 6. The CDR3 consists of 14 residues. This TCR derives from a man aged 55 to 69 with acute or convalescent COVID-19. The sample consisted of peripheral blood. The chain couples TRBV5-1 to TRBJ2-7; the match to TRBD1 covers 10 bases. CDR3 bases: TGCGCCAGCAGCATGGGACAGGGGAGCGACGAGCAGTACTTC. This translates into CASSMGQGSDEQYF.